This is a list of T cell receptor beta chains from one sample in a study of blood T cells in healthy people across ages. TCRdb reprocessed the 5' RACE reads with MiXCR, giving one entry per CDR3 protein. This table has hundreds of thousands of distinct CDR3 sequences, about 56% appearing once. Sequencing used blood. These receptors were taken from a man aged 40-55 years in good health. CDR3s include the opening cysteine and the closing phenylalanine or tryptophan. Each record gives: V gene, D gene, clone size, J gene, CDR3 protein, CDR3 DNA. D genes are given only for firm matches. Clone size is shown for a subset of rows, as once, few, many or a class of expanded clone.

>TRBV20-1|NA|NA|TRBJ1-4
CSASGHDEKLFF
TGCAGTGCTAGTGGCCACGATGAAAAACTGTTTTTT
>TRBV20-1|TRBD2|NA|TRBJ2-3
CSADGGGDTQYF
TGCAGTGCCGACGGGGGGGGAGATACGCAGTATTTT
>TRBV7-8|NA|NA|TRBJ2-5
CASSLNNEQYF
TGTGCCAGCAGTCTAAACAATGAGCAGTACTTC
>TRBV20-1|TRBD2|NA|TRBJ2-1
CSARLAGGGYNEQFF
TGCAGTGCGAGACTAGCGGGAGGGGGGTACAATGAGCAGTTCTTC
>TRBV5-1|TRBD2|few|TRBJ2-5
CASSLETSGTGTQYF
TGCGCCAGCAGCTTGGAGACTAGCGGTACGGGGACCCAGTACTTC
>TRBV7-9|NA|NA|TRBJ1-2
CASRAGATPYGYTF
TGTGCCAGCAGAGCGGGGGCCACTCCCTATGGCTACACCTTC
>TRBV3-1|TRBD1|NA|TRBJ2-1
CASSQARDSSLNEQFF
TGTGCCAGCAGCCAAGCCAGGGACAGTAGCCTCAATGAGCAGTTCTTC
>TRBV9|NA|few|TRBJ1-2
CASSPTDGYTF
TGTGCCAGCAGCCCGACGGATGGCTACACCTTC
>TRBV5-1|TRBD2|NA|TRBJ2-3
CASSPRPSGGGADTQYF
TGCGCCAGCAGCCCGAGGCCTAGCGGGGGAGGTGCAGATACGCAGTATTTT
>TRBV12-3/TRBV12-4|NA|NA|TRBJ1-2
CASREGQSGGYTF
TGTGCCAGCAGGGAAGGACAGTCGGGTGGCTACACCTTC
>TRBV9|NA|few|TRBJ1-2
CASSVDPGRNNYGYTF
TGTGCCAGCAGCGTCGACCCGGGACGCAATAACTATGGCTACACCTTC
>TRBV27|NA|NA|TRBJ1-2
CASSLWGKRDGYTF
TGTGCCAGCAGTTTATGGGGTAAACGCGATGGCTACACCTTC
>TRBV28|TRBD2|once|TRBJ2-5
CASDSSGGPGETQYF
TGTGCCAGCGACTCTAGCGGGGGGCCCGGAGAGACCCAGTACTTC
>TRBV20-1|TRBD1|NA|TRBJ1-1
CSARSDRANTEAFF
TGCAGTGCTAGATCGGACAGGGCGAACACTGAAGCTTTCTTT
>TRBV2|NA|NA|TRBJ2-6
CASSVQFSGANVLTF
TGTGCCAGCAGTGTGCAGTTCTCTGGGGCCAACGTCCTGACTTTC
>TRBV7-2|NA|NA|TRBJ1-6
CASSLEGGDSSPLHF
TGTGCCAGCAGCTTAGAGGGGGGGGATAGTTCACCCCTCCACTTT
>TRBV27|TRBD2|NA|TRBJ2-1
CASNLLLTSGISYNEQFF
TGTGCCAGCAACCTACTCTTGACTAGCGGAATCTCCTACAATGAGCAGTTCTTC
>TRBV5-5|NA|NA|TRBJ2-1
CASTRGGLSLDEQFF
TGTGCCAGCACCCGAGGGGGGCTGAGTCTCGATGAGCAGTTCTTC
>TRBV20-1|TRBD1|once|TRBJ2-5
CSATAWTGEETQYF
TGCAGTGCAACCGCCTGGACAGGGGAAGAGACCCAGTACTTC
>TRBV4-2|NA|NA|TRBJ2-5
CASSQATSGETQYF
TGTGCCAGCAGCCAGGCGACATCGGGGGAGACCCAGTACTTC
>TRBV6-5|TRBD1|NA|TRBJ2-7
CASSMDRGSSYEQYF
TGTGCCAGCAGTATGGACAGGGGCTCGTCCTACGAGCAGTACTTC
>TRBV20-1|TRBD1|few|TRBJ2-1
CSARPRQGPNYNEQFF
TGCAGTGCTAGACCCAGACAGGGGCCGAACTACAATGAGCAGTTCTTC
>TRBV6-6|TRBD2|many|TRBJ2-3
CASSLSPPSGGAPGAYF
TGTGCCAGCAGTCTATCCCCTCCGTCCGGGGGGGCTCCGGGAGCGTATTTT
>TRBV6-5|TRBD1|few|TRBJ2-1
CASSYSGAGQGRNEQFF
TGTGCCAGCAGTTATTCGGGTGCGGGACAGGGTCGGAATGAGCAGTTCTTC
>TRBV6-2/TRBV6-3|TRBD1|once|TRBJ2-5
CASSYGQGAGTETQYF
TGTGCCAGCAGTTACGGACAGGGGGCAGGAACGGAGACCCAGTACTTC
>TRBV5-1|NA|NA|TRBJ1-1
CASQKQGNTEAFF
TGCGCCAGCCAGAAACAGGGGAACACTGAAGCTTTCTTT
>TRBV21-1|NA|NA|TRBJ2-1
CASSKGQGDSNEQFF
TGTGCCAGCAGCAAAGGGCAGGGAGATAGTAATGAGCAGTTCTTC
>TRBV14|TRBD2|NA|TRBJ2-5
CASSLAGPFRETQYF
TGTGCCAGCAGCCTAGCGGGACCCTTTCGAGAGACCCAGTACTTC
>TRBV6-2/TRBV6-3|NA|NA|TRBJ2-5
CASSYVSGLTAQETQYF
TGTGCCAGCAGTTACGTATCGGGACTCACAGCCCAAGAGACCCAGTACTTC
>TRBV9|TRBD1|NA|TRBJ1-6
CAGQASYNSPLHF
TGTGCCGGACAGGCATCCTATAATTCACCCCTCCACTTT
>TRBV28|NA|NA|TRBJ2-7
CASRLEGVSYEQYF
TGTGCCAGCAGATTAGAAGGGGTCTCCTACGAGCAGTACTTC
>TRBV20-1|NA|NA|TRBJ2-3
CSAAPGTDTQYF
TGCAGTGCCGCGCCAGGCACAGATACGCAGTATTTT
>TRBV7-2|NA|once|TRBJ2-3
CASRFTGTDTQYF
TGTGCCAGCAGATTCACGGGGACAGATACGCAGTATTTT
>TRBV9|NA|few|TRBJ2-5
CASSVDGDPRGDQYF
TGTGCCAGCAGCGTAGATGGGGACCCCAGGGGGGACCAGTACTTC
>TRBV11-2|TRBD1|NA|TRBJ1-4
CASSWTGGGTYEKLFF
TGTGCCAGCAGCTGGACAGGGGGCGGGACGTATGAAAAACTGTTTTTT
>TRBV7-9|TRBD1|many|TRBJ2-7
CASSQQLPGQGNEQYF
TGTGCCAGCAGCCAACAGTTGCCGGGACAGGGTAACGAGCAGTACTTC
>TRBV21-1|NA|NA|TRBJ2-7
CASSKKKNRRTYEQYF
TGTGCCAGCAGCAAAAAAAAAAACAGGAGAACATACGAGCAGTACTTC
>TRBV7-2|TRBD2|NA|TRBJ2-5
CASSRLLAGEETQYF
TGTGCCAGCAGCCGACTCCTAGCGGGAGAAGAGACCCAGTACTTC
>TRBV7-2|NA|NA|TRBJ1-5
CASSRVDGRNQPQHF
TGTGCCAGCAGCAGGGTGGACGGACGCAATCAGCCCCAGCATTTT
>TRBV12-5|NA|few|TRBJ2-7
CASANEFPPYEQYF
TGTGCTAGTGCTAACGAGTTTCCCCCCTACGAGCAGTACTTC